A single sample is the source of the 21 T cell receptor beta chains below, sequenced in a study of technical replicates of blood from a few donors. TCRdb's table, derived via immunoSEQ multiplex PCR, lists solely in-frame clones and lacks some. The data contain 60,000 to 85,000 clones, roughly nine tenths of them singletons. Sample: T cells isolated from PBMCs. The source is a human donor in good health.

This clone was seen a few times. V is TRBV6-5 and J is TRBJ1-1; D is possibly TRBD1 (5 bases). The CDR3 totals 14 residues. Trimming pared 6 bases from V and 3 bases from J, leaving 14 bases between. Germline CDR1 and CDR2: MNHEY and SVGAGI. CDR3 in DNA: TGTGCCAGCAGCGAGGGGAGGCAGGACACTGAAGCTTTCTTT. Residues: CASSEGRQDTEAFF.

The genes are TRBV7-9 and TRBJ1-2, with D hard to call. CDR1 and CDR2 from the germline V gene are SEHNR and FQNEAQ (reference sequence). V gave up 7 bases and J gave up 4 bases, with 16 bases separating them. The CDR3 consists of 14 residues. CDR3 coding DNA: TGTGCCAGCACCGACCTGGCGGCACGCTATGGCTACACCTTC. Translation: CASTDLAARYGYTF.

The chain is built from TRBV11-2 and TRBJ2-1; D not resolved. CDR3 size: 15 residues. V lost 5 bases and J 0 bases, leaving 11 bases between the germline ends. The V gene's germline CDR1 is SGHAT and CDR2 FQNNGV. CDR3 amino acids: CASSVSGLSYNEQFF. The CDR3 DNA reads as TGTGCCAGCAGCGTATCGGGTCTCTCCTACAATGAGCAGTTCTTC.

This chain connects TRBV2 to TRBJ2-1; TRBD2 aligns across 11 bases. This CDR3 region has 16 residues. V dropped 6 bases and J dropped 4; count of bases not matched to a gene: 8. Germline V lookup: CDR1 SNHLY, CDR2 FYNNEI. CDR3 residues: CASRGGLAVIYNEQFF. CDR3 DNA: TGTGCCAGCAGAGGGGGACTAGCGGTTATATACAATGAGCAGTTCTTC.

The CDR3 is CASSLRDRGLRPQYF. The DNA for the CDR3 is TGTGCCAGCAGCCTCCGGGACAGGGGGCTTCGGCCGCAGTATTTT. The rearrangement joins TRBV5-5 to TRBJ2-3, with TRBD1 matching over 12 bases. Germline loops: CDR1 SGHKS, CDR2 YYEKEE (reference sequence). The CDR3 consists of 15 residues. The junction had 10 bases not matched to a gene; V was cut back by 4 bases and J by 10 bases.

V and J are TRBV11-3 and TRBJ2-2; D is possibly TRBD2 (6 bases). This CDR3 contains 16 residues. CDR1 SGHNT and CDR2 YENEEA come from the germline V gene. V lost 3 bases and J 3 bases, leaving 14 bases between the germline ends. The CDR3 DNA follows: TGTGCCAGCAGCTTGGGGCTCTGGGGGGACACCGGGGAGCTGTTTTTT. Translation: CASSLGLWGDTGELFF.

The chain couples TRBV4-1 to TRBJ2-4; D is possibly TRBD2 (6 bases). V lost 3 bases, J lost 7 bases, and 7 bases lay in between. The CDR3 contains 12 residues. CDR1 and CDR2 (germline): MGHRA, YSYEKL. The CDR3 region has the DNA TGCGCCAGCAGCCATACTAGCAACATTCAGTACTTC. This gives the protein CASSHTSNIQYF.

The CDR3 spells CASRNRDPYEQYF. CDR3 sequence (DNA): TGTGCCAGCAGAAACAGGGACCCCTACGAGCAGTACTTC. This chain links TRBV28 with TRBJ2-7; weak D call: TRBD1 (6 bases). Trimming took off 6 bases at V and 2 bases at J, with 11 bases between the two ends. The CDR3 spans 13 residues. The germline CDR1 and CDR2 sequences are MDHEN and SYDVKM. The whole variable domain, remainder taken from reference TRBV28 and TRBJ2-7, is DVKVTQSSRYLVKRTGEKVFLECVQDMDHENMFWYRQDPGLGLRLIYFSYDVKMKEKGDIPEGYSVSREKKERFSLILESASTNQTSMYLCASRNRDPYEQYFGPGTRLTVT.

The chain employs TRBV6-6 and TRBJ2-3; D uncertain. The germline gives CDR1 MNHNY, CDR2 SVGAGI (reference sequence). V lost 5 bases to trimming and J lost 6 bases, with 12 bases between them. The CDR3 is 13 residues long. CDR3 residues: CASSVLGTDTQYF. CDR3 nucleotide sequence: TGTGCCAGCAGTGTCCTAGGTACGGATACGCAGTATTTT.

The chain combines TRBV28 with TRBJ2-3; 9 bases are a match to TRBD2. The germline gives CDR1 MDHEN, CDR2 SYDVKM. J lost 5 bases, V lost 6 bases, and 15 bases had no gene match. The CDR3 covers 17 residues. The CDR3 sequence: CASSQNSGSRQLDTQYF. The CDR3, as DNA: TGTGCCAGCAGCCAGAATAGCGGGAGCCGTCAGTTAGATACGCAGTATTTT.

The chain is built from TRBV6-6 and TRBJ1-3; 9 bases are a match to TRBD1. This CDR3 region has 14 residues. The V segment lost 4 bases and the J segment 9 bases; nucleotides outside the gene matches: 7. CDR1 and CDR2 (germline): MNHNY, SVGAGI (reference sequence). CDR3 in amino acids: CASSWDREVGTIYF. The CDR3 coding sequence is TGTGCCAGCAGTTGGGACAGGGAGGTTGGCACCATATATTTT.

The V gene is TRBV28, the J gene TRBJ2-6; D unresolved. This CDR3 has 14 amino acids. Looked up from germline, CDR1 is MDHEN and CDR2 is SYDVKM. Trimming stripped 3 bases from V and 4 bases from J, with 7 bases between. CDR3 loop: CASSFAVGANVLTF. Here the CDR3 DNA reads TGTGCCAGCAGTTTCGCGGTGGGGGCCAACGTCCTGACTTTC.

V gene TRBV11-3 combines with J gene TRBJ2-7; D is uncertain. Germline values: CDR1 SGHNT, CDR2 YENEEA. This CDR3 spans 12 amino acids. Trimming pared 1 base from V and 5 bases from J, leaving 6 bases between. CDR3: CASSLGRDEQYF. In DNA, the CDR3 is TGTGCCAGCAGCTTAGGACGGGACGAGCAGTACTTC. The full variable domain, its missing parts supplied by reference TRBV11-3 and TRBJ2-7, is EAGVVQSPRYKIIEKKQPVAFWCNPISGHNTLYWYLQNLGQGPELLIRYENEEAVDDSQLPKDRFSAERLKGVDSTLKIQPAELGDSAVYLCASSLGRDEQYFGPGTRLTVT.

The gene calls are TRBV7-8 and TRBJ2-3, with 10 bases fitting TRBD2. The CDR3 is 17 amino acids. Germline CDR1 and CDR2: SGHVS and FQNEAQ. The junction had 15 bases not matched to a gene; V was cut back by 7 bases and J by 5 bases. The CDR3 nucleotides read TGTGCCAGCAACGATTCCCCCCTAGCGGGAGATCAAGATACGCAGTATTTT. This gives the protein CASNDSPLAGDQDTQYF.

The V gene is TRBV5-1, the J gene TRBJ2-7; 8 bases map to TRBD1. This CDR3 has 14 residues. V gave up 4 bases and J gave up 3 bases; unmatched junction bases: 6. Looked up from germline, CDR1 is SGHRS and CDR2 is YFSETQ. The CDR3 sequence is CASSQGQGGYEQYF. The CDR3 nucleotides read TGCGCCAGCAGCCAAGGACAGGGTGGCTACGAGCAGTACTTC.

V is TRBV4-1 and J is TRBJ2-2; 9 bases are shared with TRBD1. Germline CDR1 and CDR2: MGHRA and YSYEKL. Trimming removed 4 bases from V and 1 base from J; junction bases left unmatched: 1. The CDR3 totals 15 residues. CDR3 protein: CASSPGQGNTGELFF. The DNA for the CDR3 is TGCGCCAGCAGCCCGGGACAGGGGAACACCGGGGAGCTGTTTTTT.

This clone was counted once. The J gene is TRBJ2-7, the V gene TRBV27, with 8 bases identical to TRBD2. Germline lookup yields CDR1 MNHEY and CDR2 SMNVEV (reference sequence). This CDR3 has 15 amino acids. Unmatched junction bases numbered 6, after V lost 2 bases and J lost 3 bases. The chain's CDR3 is CASSLVSGTSYEQYF. CDR3 coding DNA: TGTGCCAGCAGTTTAGTAAGCGGGACTAGCTACGAGCAGTACTTC.

The rearrangement uses TRBV6-4 and TRBJ2-1; a weak D match, TRBD2 (6 bases). The CDR3 is 16 residues long. Trimming pared 3 bases from V and 2 bases from J, leaving 14 bases between. Germline V lookup: CDR1 MRHNA, CDR2 SNTAGT. The CDR3 coding sequence is TGTGCCAGCAGTGAAAGGGACGGGAGACCCTACAATGAGCAGTTCTTC. This sequence encodes CASSERDGRPYNEQFF.

This chain links TRBV27 with TRBJ1-1; no reliable D call. The CDR3 sequence is 15 residues long. Trimming pared 4 bases from V and 3 bases from J, leaving 15 bases between. Germline V lookup: CDR1 MNHEY, CDR2 SMNVEV (reference sequence). The DNA for the CDR3 is TGTGCCAGCAGTTCCCTTATATGGAGGGACACTGAAGCTTTCTTT. As protein: CASSSLIWRDTEAFF.

The CDR3 region is CASTLPRGLAGHGTDTQYF. CDR3 in DNA: TGTGCCAGCACCCTGCCAAGGGGACTAGCGGGTCATGGCACAGATACGCAGTATTTT. The V and J genes are TRBV11-2 and TRBJ2-3; 12 bases map to TRBD2. V lost 7 bases to trimming and J lost 1 base; unmatched junction nucleotides: 15. The germline V gene has CDR1 SGHAT and CDR2 FQNNGV. The CDR3 is 19 residues long.

The chain combines TRBV9 with TRBJ2-7, with 11 bases matching TRBD2. The length of the CDR3 is 15 residues. V lost 3 bases and J lost 2; bases outside the gene matches: 4. Germline CDR1 is SGDLS and CDR2 is YYNGEE. CDR3 residues: CASSEGLAVTYEQYF. DNA for the CDR3: TGTGCCAGCAGCGAGGGACTAGCGGTAACCTACGAGCAGTACTTC.